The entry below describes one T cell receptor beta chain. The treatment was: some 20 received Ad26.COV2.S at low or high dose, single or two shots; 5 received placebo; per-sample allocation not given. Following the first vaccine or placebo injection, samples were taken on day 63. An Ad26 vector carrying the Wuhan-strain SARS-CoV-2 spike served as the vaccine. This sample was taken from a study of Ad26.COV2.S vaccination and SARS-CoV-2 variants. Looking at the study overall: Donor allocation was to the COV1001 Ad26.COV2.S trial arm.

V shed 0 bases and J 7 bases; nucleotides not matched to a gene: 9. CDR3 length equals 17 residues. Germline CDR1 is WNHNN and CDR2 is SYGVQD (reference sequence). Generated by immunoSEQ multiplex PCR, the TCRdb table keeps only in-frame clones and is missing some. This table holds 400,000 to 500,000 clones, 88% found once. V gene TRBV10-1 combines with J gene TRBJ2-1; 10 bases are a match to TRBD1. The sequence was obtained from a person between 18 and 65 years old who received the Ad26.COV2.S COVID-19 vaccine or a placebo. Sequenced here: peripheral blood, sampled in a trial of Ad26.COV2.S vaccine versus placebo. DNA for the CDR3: TGCGCCAGCAGTGAGTCCCGCCGGGACAGGGGTTGTAATGAGCAGTTCTTC. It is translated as CASSESRRDRGCNEQFF.